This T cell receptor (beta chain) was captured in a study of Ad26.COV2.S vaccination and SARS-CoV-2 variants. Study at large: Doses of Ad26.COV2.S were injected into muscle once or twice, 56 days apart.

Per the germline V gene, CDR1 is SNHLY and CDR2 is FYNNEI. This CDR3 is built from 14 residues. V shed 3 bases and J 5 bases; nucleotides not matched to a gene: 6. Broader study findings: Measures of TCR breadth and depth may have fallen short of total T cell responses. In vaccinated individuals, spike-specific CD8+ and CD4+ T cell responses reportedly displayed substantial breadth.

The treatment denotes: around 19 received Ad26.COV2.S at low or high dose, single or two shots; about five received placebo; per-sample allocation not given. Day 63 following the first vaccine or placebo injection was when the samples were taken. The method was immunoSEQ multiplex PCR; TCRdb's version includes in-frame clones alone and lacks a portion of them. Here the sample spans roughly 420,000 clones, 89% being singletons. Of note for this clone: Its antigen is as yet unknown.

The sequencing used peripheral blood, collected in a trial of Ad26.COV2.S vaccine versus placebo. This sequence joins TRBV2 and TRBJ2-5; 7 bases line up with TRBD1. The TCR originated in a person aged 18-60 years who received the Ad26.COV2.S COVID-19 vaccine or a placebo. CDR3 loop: CASSDPGGLETQYF. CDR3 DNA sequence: TGTGCCAGCAGTGACCCAGGGGGATTGGAGACCCAGTACTTC.